Below, 15 T cell receptor beta chains from the same sample are listed, as sequenced in a study of T cells in Graves' hyperthyroidism and ophthalmopathy. Researchers took RNA transcripts and amplified the TCR beta CDR3 regions from them. The TCR CDR3 first-round RT-PCR relied on the HTBI primer set. TCRdb reanalysed the multiplex PCR reads using MiXCR and keeps one entry per CDR3 protein. The sample records hundreds of thousands of distinct CDR3 sequences, more than 11% being singletons. Specimen: blood. All receptors come from a woman aged 25-40 years with Graves' hyperthyroidism.

This chain links TRBV24-1 with TRBJ2-1, with TRBD2 matching over 10 bases. Germline V gives CDR1 KGHDR, CDR2 SFDVKD. J gave up 0 bases and V 4 bases, and 2 bases lay outside the gene matches. The CDR3 length is 16 residues. The DNA for the CDR3 is TGTGCCACCAGTGACTCTAGCGGGAGCTCCTACAATGAGCAGTTCTTC. It translates to CATSDSSGSSYNEQFF.

This clonotype was seen only a few times. V usage is TRBV6-1 and J usage is TRBJ1-2; 7 bases match TRBD1. This CDR3 comprises 15 residues. The germline V gene has CDR1 MNHNS and CDR2 SASEGT. The junction had 14 bases not matched to a gene; V was cut back by 5 bases and J by 8 bases. As DNA, the CDR3 is TGTGCCAGCAGTACCACAGGGGTTTCGGCTCGGGGCTACACCTTC. Translation: CASSTTGVSARGYTF.

The chain employs TRBV7-8 and TRBJ2-7; possibly TRBD1 for D (5 bases). The germline V gene has CDR1 SGHVS and CDR2 FQNEAQ. V lost 5 bases and J lost 6, with 17 bases in between. The CDR3 loop spans 14 amino acids. CDR3 in DNA: TGTGCCAGCAGCGCCCGCATCACTCAGGGCGAGCAGTACTTC. This gives the protein CASSARITQGEQYF. The full variable domain, with the rest looked up from reference TRBV7-8 and TRBJ2-7, is GAGVSQSPRYKVAKRGQDVALRCDPISGHVSLFWYQQALGQGPEFLTYFQNEAQLDKSGLPSDRFFAERPEGSVSTLKIQRTQQEDSAVYLCASSARITQGEQYFGPGTRLTVT.

V is TRBV6-2 or TRBV6-3 and J is TRBJ2-1, with D tentatively TRBD1 (6 bases). Looked up from germline, CDR1 is MNHEY and CDR2 is SVGEGT. V was trimmed by 7 bases and J by 7 bases, leaving 11 bases between them. The CDR3 contains 12 residues. The CDR3 DNA sequence: TGTGCCAGCACCATACAGGGTAATGAGCAGTTCTTC. This sequence encodes CASTIQGNEQFF.

V gene TRBV6-2 or TRBV6-3 combines with J gene TRBJ2-5; D is undetermined. Germline CDR1 is MNHEY and CDR2 is SVGEGT. The CDR3 spans 13 residues. The V and J ends lost 7 bases and 1 base respectively, with 10 bases between them. The CDR3 sequence: CASTYRTQETQYF. The DNA of the CDR3 is TGTGCCAGCACCTACAGAACCCAAGAGACCCAGTACTTC.

This clonotype was detected only once. The CDR3 DNA is TGTGCCAGCAGTCCGGGGACGGTGAACACCGGGGAGCTGTTTTTT. The encoded protein is CASSPGTVNTGELFF. The rearrangement joins TRBV12-3 or TRBV12-4 to TRBJ2-2; D could derive from TRBD1 or TRBD2 (5 bases each). Trimming pared 5 bases from V and 1 base from J, leaving 11 bases between. The CDR3 is made up of 15 amino acids.

This clonotype was seen at least ten times. CDR3: CSVVTGEGNQPQHF. The CDR3 region has the DNA TGCAGCGTCGTAACAGGGGAAGGCAATCAGCCCCAGCATTTT. V is TRBV29-1 and J is TRBJ1-5; 7 bases are shared with TRBD1. The CDR3 loop spans 14 amino acids. V trimming: 6 bases; J trimming: 2 bases; junction bases outside the gene matches: 7. CDR1 SQVTM and CDR2 ANQGSEA come from the germline V gene.

This clonotype showed up just a few times. The chain combines TRBV15 with TRBJ2-3, with no clear D. The CDR3 spans 14 residues. Germline-derived CDR1 and CDR2 are LNHNV and YYDKDF (reference sequence). Trimming took 2 bases from V and 1 from J, leaving 7 bases between them. In DNA form, the CDR3 reads TGTGCCACCAGCAGACGACGTGGCACAGATACGCAGTATTTT. This codes for CATSRRRGTDTQYF.

The sample holds many counts of this clonotype. The V call is TRBV2, the J call TRBJ2-7, with 11 bases matching TRBD1. Trimming cost V 11 bases and J 3 bases; bases outside gene matches: 6. Germline CDR1 reads SNHLY; CDR2 reads FYNNEI. The CDR3 is 13 amino acids. CDR3 sequence (DNA): TGTGCCGGCACGGGACAGGGGGTCTACGAGCAGTACTTC. Translated, it gives CAGTGQGVYEQYF.

This chain uses TRBV2 with TRBJ2-3, with TRBD2 matching over 13 bases. The V segment lost 7 bases and the J segment 2 bases; nucleotides outside the gene matches: 6. In germline, CDR1 is SNHLY, CDR2 FYNNEI. The CDR3 contains 16 residues. Written as DNA, the CDR3 is TGTGCCAGCAATACGGGACTAGCGGGAAACACAGATACGCAGTATTTT. Its protein is CASNTGLAGNTDTQYF.

This clonotype came up many times. The genes are TRBV27 and TRBJ2-7; D may be TRBD2 (9 bases). The CDR3 consists of 14 residues. V was shortened by 6 bases and J by 7 bases, with 19 bases between the two germline ends. Germline V gene sequence: CDR1 MNHEY, CDR2 SMNVEV (reference sequence). This CDR3 reads CASSRQGSGGEQYF. The CDR3 bases are TGTGCCAGCAGCAGACAGGGGAGCGGGGGGGAGCAGTACTTC.

This clonotype was counted between two and nine times. This chain connects TRBV29-1 to TRBJ2-5; D may be TRBD1 (7 bases). Germline V gene data show CDR1 as SQVTM and CDR2 as ANQGSEA. Trimming stripped 4 bases from V and 5 bases from J, with 17 bases between. CDR3 length: 14 residues. CDR3 in DNA: TGCAGCGTTGCGGAGGGGGCGCAGGGGGAGACCCAGTACTTC. It is translated as CSVAEGAQGETQYF.

This clonotype was recorded at least ten times. V is TRBV28 and J is TRBJ1-5; D may be TRBD1 (5 bases). Trimming took off 4 bases at V and 2 bases at J, with 12 bases between the two ends. The CDR3 runs to 15 residues. Germline CDR1 reads MDHEN; CDR2 reads SYDVKM. The CDR3 region has the DNA TGTGCCAGCAGTTCAGTGAGGGGAGGCAATCAGCCCCAGCATTTT. This translates into CASSSVRGGNQPQHF. Full variable domain (rest looked up from reference TRBV28 and TRBJ1-5): DVKVTQSSRYLVKRTGEKVFLECVQDMDHENMFWYRQDPGLGLRLIYFSYDVKMKEKGDIPEGYSVSREKKERFSLILESASTNQTSMYLCASSSVRGGNQPQHFGDGTRLSIL.

With regard to this clonotype: At one end, the junction sequence differs from germline, possibly due to a read error. This chain links TRBV3-1 with TRBJ2-7, with 9 bases aligning to TRBD1. CDR1 is LGHDT, CDR2 YNNKEL, per germline (reference sequence). There are 15 residues in the CDR3. CDR3 sequence reads: CAGSHPGQGYYEQYF. Written as DNA, the CDR3 is TGTGCCGGCAGCCACCCGGGACAGGGATACTACGAGCAGTACTTC.

This clonotype occurred many times. The V call is TRBV6-1, the J call TRBJ1-4, with TRBD1 matching 7 bases. Germline V gene lookup returns CDR1 MNHNS and CDR2 SASEGT. This CDR3 has 18 residues. The trim removed 1 base at V and 0 bases at J, leaving 8 bases unmatched. The CDR3 bases are TGTGCCAGCAGTGAAGAACAGACAGGGTTGGCAACTAATGAAAAACTGTTTTTT. As protein: CASSEEQTGLATNEKLFF.